This T cell receptor (beta chain) was profiled in a study of blood T cell repertoires in COVID-19. TCRdb's copy holds only in-frame clones and misses some; the assay was immunoSEQ multiplex PCR. The sample carries 13,000 to 15,000 clones, 70% to 90% recorded once. This CDR3 has 13 amino acids. The germline CDR1 and CDR2 sequences are SGDLS and YYNGEE. With 4 bases removed from V and 2 bases from J, the gap between germline ends came to 10 bases. The specimen sequenced was peripheral blood. The source of this sequence is a man aged 35 to 55 with active or convalescent COVID-19. The chain links TRBV9 to TRBJ2-7; possibly TRBD1 for D (5 bases). In DNA, the CDR3 is TGTGCCAGCAGCCCCTCAGGGACCTACGAGCAGTACTTC. It specifies CASSPSGTYEQYF. The whole variable domain, remainder taken from reference TRBV9 and TRBJ2-7, is DSGVTQTPKHLITATGQRVTLRCSPRSGDLSVYWYQQSLDQGLQFLIQYYNGEERAKGNILERFSAQQFPDLHSELNLSSLELGDSALYFCASSPSGTYEQYFGPGTRLTVT.